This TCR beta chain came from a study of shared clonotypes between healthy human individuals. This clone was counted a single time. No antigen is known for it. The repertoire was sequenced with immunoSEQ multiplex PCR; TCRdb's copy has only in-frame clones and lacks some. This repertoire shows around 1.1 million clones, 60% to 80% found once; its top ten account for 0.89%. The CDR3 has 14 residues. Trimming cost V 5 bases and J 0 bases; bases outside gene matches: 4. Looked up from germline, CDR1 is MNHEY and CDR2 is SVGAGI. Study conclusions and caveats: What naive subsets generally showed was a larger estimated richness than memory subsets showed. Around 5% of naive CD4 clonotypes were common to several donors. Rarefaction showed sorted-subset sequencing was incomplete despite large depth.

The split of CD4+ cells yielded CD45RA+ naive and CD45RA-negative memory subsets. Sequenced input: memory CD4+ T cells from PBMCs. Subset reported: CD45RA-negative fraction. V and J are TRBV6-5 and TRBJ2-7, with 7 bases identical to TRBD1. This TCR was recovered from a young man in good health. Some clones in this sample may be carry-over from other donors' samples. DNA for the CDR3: TGTGCCAGCAGTCGAGACAGGGACTCCTACGAGCAGTACTTC. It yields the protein CASSRDRDSYEQYF.